The 21 T cell receptor beta chains below were found in one sample sequenced in a study of metastatic and nonmetastatic thyroid tumors. Every patient underwent thyroid surgery untreated. TCRdb reprocessed the PCR reads via MiXCR. The sample lists 30,000 to 35,000 clones, 15% to 20% occurring once. The sequenced sample was blood. These receptors came from a female donor with papillary thyroid cancer or a benign thyroid nodule (not recorded which). Some clones in this sample may be carry-over from other donors' samples.

The CDR3 here is CASSLEARNYGYTF. CDR3 bases: TGTGCCAGCAGTTTAGAGGCCAGGAACTATGGCTACACCTTC. This chain joins TRBV12-3 or TRBV12-4 and TRBJ1-2; no clear D. V lost 1 base and J lost 2, with 8 bases in between. The CDR3 covers 14 residues.

This clone was recorded at least ten times. The V and J genes are TRBV19 and TRBJ2-2; 9 nucleotides align to TRBD1. The ends lost 5 bases at V and 5 bases at J; junction bases unmatched: 9. The CDR3 length is 16 residues. Germline V gene sequence: CDR1 LNHDA, CDR2 SQIVND (reference sequence). The CDR3 region is CASSSETGGLTGELFF. As DNA, the CDR3 is TGTGCCAGTAGTTCGGAAACAGGGGGCTTGACCGGGGAGCTGTTTTTT.

The CDR3 DNA reads as TGCGCCAGCAGTGAGTTCCTAGCGGATTACAATGAGCAGTTCTTC. Protein sequence: CASSEFLADYNEQFF. V gene TRBV10-1 combines with J gene TRBJ2-1; 7 bases match TRBD2. The CDR3 extends over 15 amino acids. V lost 1 base and J lost 4; bases outside the gene matches: 4. The germline V gene has CDR1 WNHNN and CDR2 SYGVQD (reference sequence).

V usage is TRBV20-1 and J usage is TRBJ2-1; no firm D call. The V gene's germline CDR1 is DFQATT and CDR2 SNEGSKA (reference sequence). Trimming left V 2 bases short and J 6 bases short, with 11 bases between. CDR3 length equals 13 residues. The CDR3, as DNA: TGCAGTGCTAGATCCCCAATAGGCAATGAGCAGTTCTTC. This translates into CSARSPIGNEQFF.

A remark on this clone: A junction end diverges from the germline sequence, so it may reflect a read error. The rearrangement uses TRBV11-2 and TRBJ2-2; D may be TRBD1 or TRBD2 (5 bases each). Germline CDR1 is SGHAT and CDR2 is FQNNGV. CDR3 length equals 15 residues. CDR3 region: CASSLIGAGTGEMDF. CDR3 bases: TGTGCCAGCAGCTTAATCGGGGCCGGCACCGGGGAGATGGATTTT.

Concerning this clone: The conserved final phenylalanine or tryptophan is absent from the CDR3, which likely points to a read error. The DNA is left out, because the CDR3 cannot be placed on it with certainty; the CDR3 is given as TCRdb lists it. V is TRBV4-1 and J is TRBJ2-2; the table's D call, TRBD2, was not checked against the DNA. CDR1 is MGHRA, CDR2 YSYEKL, per germline. The CDR3 has 16 amino acids, counting both end residues. CDR3 sequence: CASSQEERGGPGELFL.

This clone was found many times. The chain joins TRBV20-1 to TRBJ2-1; D perhaps matches TRBD2 (6 bases). The V gene lost 1 base and the J gene lost 9 bases, with 13 bases spanning the gap. The CDR3 is 13 residues long. Germline assignment: CDR1 DFQATT and CDR2 SNEGSKA (reference sequence). CDR3 sequence: CSARGLVQGEQFF. Here the CDR3 DNA reads TGCAGTGCTAGAGGACTAGTCCAGGGTGAGCAGTTCTTC.

This clone has just a few counts. The chain combines TRBV2 with TRBJ1-2; D is ambiguous. This CDR3 is 13 amino acids long. Per germline, CDR1 SNHLY and CDR2 FYNNEI. V dropped 5 bases and J dropped 9 bases, with 16 bases sitting between them. CDR3 nucleotides: TGTGCCAGCAGTCTCGATGGGGTTCGCAGCTACACCTTC. Encoded protein: CASSLDGVRSYTF.

This clone has at least ten counts. V usage is TRBV12-3 or TRBV12-4 and J usage is TRBJ2-1, with 9 bases that match TRBD1. V lost 6 bases, J lost 1 base, and 4 bases stayed unmatched. There are 15 residues in the CDR3. CDR3 nucleotides: TGTGCCAGCAGAGACAGGGGGGGGTCCTACAATGAGCAGTTCTTC. This gives the protein CASRDRGGSYNEQFF.

There are a few counts of this clone. The V call is TRBV6-2 or TRBV6-3, the J call TRBJ1-5; no reliable D call. V was clipped by 4 bases and J by 4 bases, with 5 bases between them. The CDR3 runs to 12 residues. Germline CDR1 is MNHEY and CDR2 is SVGEGT. The CDR3 bases are TGTGCCAGCAGTTCCACAAATCAGCCCCAGCATTTT. Its translation is CASSSTNQPQHF.

This clone counts as medium-sized. The chain uses TRBV5-8 and TRBJ1-3; 10 positions agree with TRBD1. The CDR3 runs 15 residues. Trimming removed 2 bases from V and 2 bases from J; junction bases left unmatched: 1. CDR1 is SGHTS, CDR2 YDEGEE, per germline. The CDR3 sequence: CASSFGQGAGNTIYF. The CDR3, as DNA: TGTGCCAGCAGCTTCGGACAGGGGGCTGGAAACACCATATATTTT.

The J gene is TRBJ1-2, the V gene TRBV6-5, with D possibly being TRBD1 (5 bases). The germline V gene has CDR1 MNHEY and CDR2 SVGAGI. The CDR3 has 15 residues. V was shortened by 2 bases and J by 4 bases, with 14 bases between the two germline ends. This chain's CDR3 is CASSYHGREGYGYTF. The CDR3 DNA follows: TGTGCCAGCAGTTACCATGGCAGGGAGGGCTATGGCTACACCTTC.

This clone was seen more than once but under ten times. A much larger clonotype is one base distant, so this may be a read error. Different DNA sequences within this sample yield the same CDR3. J is TRBJ2-2 and V is TRBV7-9, with a tentative D call TRBD2 (5 bases). Per germline, CDR1 SEHNR and CDR2 FQNEAQ (reference sequence). The CDR3 runs 13 residues. CDR3 amino acids: CASSLRNTGELFF. CDR3 DNA sequence: TGTGCCAGCAGCTTACGGAACACCGGGGAGTTGTTTTTT.

The V gene is TRBV3-1, the J gene TRBJ2-5; D unclear. CDR3 length equals 15 residues. V lost 1 base and J lost 5, with 14 bases in between. CDR1 is LGHDT and CDR2 is YNNKEL in the germline V gene (reference sequence). As DNA, the CDR3 is TGTGCCAGCAGCCAAGGGAGAAGTGGGGTGGAGACCCAGTACTTC. Translated, it gives CASSQGRSGVETQYF.

This clone was picked up a small number of times. The chain joins TRBV28 to TRBJ2-6, with D perhaps matching TRBD2 (6 bases). V was shortened by 6 bases and J by 2 bases, with 11 bases between the two germline ends. Germline assignment: CDR1 MDHEN and CDR2 SYDVKM. The CDR3 runs to 15 residues. The CDR3: CASSGRCAGANVLTF. The DNA for the CDR3 is TGTGCCAGCAGCGGGAGATGCGCTGGGGCCAACGTCCTGACTTTC.

This clone was detected ten times or more. The gene calls are TRBV5-4 and TRBJ2-5; D remains ambiguous. Germline V lookup: CDR1 SGHNT, CDR2 YYREEE (reference sequence). The V gene lost 2 bases and the J gene lost 7 bases, with 9 bases spanning the gap. There are 12 residues in the CDR3. The CDR3 reads CASSLPGGTQYF. CDR3 sequence (DNA): TGTGCCAGCAGCTTACCAGGCGGGACCCAGTACTTC.

At least ten counts were recorded for this clone. The junction shows a germline mismatch at one end, possibly a read error. Other nucleotide sequences in the sample specify the same CDR3. The CDR3 reads CASRIDQSSYEQYF. The CDR3 DNA sequence: TGTGCCAGCAGAATAGATCAAAGCTCCTACGAGCAGTACTTC. J is TRBJ2-7 and V is TRBV10-2; D gene unclear. Germline CDR1 is WSHSY and CDR2 is SAAADI. The CDR3 is 14 residues long.

This clone is judged medium-sized. This chain joins TRBV6-5 and TRBJ1-3; D is undetermined. Germline V gene sequence: CDR1 MNHEY, CDR2 SVGAGI. This CDR3 region has 16 residues. Trimming pared 0 bases from V and 2 bases from J, leaving 11 bases between. CDR3 sequence (DNA): TGTGCCAGCAGTTACTCAAGTCCGGGAACTGGAAACACCATATATTTT. Protein: CASSYSSPGTGNTIYF.

The V call is TRBV20-1, the J call TRBJ2-2; D uncertain. The germline CDR1 and CDR2 sequences are DFQATT and SNEGSKA (reference sequence). The CDR3 length is 15 residues. The V and J ends lost 1 base and 0 bases respectively, with 9 bases between them. CDR3 DNA sequence: TGCAGTGCTAGAGCGGCTATACCGAACACCGGGGAGCTGTTTTTT. It is translated as CSARAAIPNTGELFF.

In this sample, this clone turned up many times. The gene calls are TRBV6-1 and TRBJ2-1, with TRBD2 matching over 12 bases. Trimming at V came to 5 bases and at J to 10 bases, leaving 6 bases not matched to a gene. Germline loops: CDR1 MNHNS, CDR2 SASEGT. This CDR3 comprises 14 residues. The CDR3 sequence is CASSWTSGDREQFF. The CDR3 DNA sequence: TGTGCCAGCAGTTGGACTAGCGGGGATCGGGAGCAGTTCTTC.

In this sample, this clone turned up many times. The gene calls are TRBV29-1 and TRBJ1-4; 7 nucleotides line up with TRBD1. Germline values: CDR1 SQVTM, CDR2 ANQGSEA. The J segment lost 8 bases and the V segment lost 6 bases, leaving 9 bases of the junction unmatched. The CDR3 has 13 residues. CDR3 in DNA: TGCAGCGTCAACGACAGGGCACACGAAAAACTGTTTTTT. This translates into CSVNDRAHEKLFF.